This entry describes one T cell receptor (beta chain). There are 13 residues in the CDR3. Trimming removed 7 bases from V and 1 base from J; junction bases left unmatched: 4. In germline, CDR1 is SQVTM, CDR2 ANQGSEA. The data derive from a study of T cell changes during pregnancy in multiple sclerosis. The repertoire was sequenced with immunoSEQ multiplex PCR; TCRdb's copy has only in-frame clones and lacks some. This table has more than 65,000 clones, approximately 92% appearing once. The rearrangement links TRBV29-1 to TRBJ1-1; the match to TRBD1 covers 9 bases. The source of this sequence is a female donor with multiple sclerosis, enrolled in a pregnancy study. The source material was peripheral blood, sampled in the first trimester of pregnancy. CDR3 region: CSGRGQGNTEAFF. In DNA, the CDR3 is TGCAGCGGTAGGGGACAGGGGAACACTGAAGCTTTCTTT.